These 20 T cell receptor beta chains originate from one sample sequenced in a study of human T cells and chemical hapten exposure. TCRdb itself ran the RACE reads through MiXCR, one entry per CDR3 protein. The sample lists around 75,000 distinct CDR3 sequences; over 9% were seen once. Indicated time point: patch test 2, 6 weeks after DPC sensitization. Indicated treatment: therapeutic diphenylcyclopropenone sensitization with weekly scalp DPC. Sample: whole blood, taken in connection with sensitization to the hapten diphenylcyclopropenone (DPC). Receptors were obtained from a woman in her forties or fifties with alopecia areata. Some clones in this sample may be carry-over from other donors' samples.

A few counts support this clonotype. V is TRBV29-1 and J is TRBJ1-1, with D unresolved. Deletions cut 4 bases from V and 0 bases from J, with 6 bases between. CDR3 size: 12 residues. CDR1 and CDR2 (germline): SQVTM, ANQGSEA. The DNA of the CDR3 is TGCAGCGTTGCTCATGTGAACACTGAAGCTTTCTTT. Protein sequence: CSVAHVNTEAFF.

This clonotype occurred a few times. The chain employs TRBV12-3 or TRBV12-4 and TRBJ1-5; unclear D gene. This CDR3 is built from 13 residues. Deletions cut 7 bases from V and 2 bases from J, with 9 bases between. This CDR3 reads CASTLDGNQPQHF. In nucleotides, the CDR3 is TGTGCCAGCACCTTGGATGGCAATCAGCCCCAGCATTTT.

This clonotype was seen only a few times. The CDR3 spells CASSPRALLNTEAFF. The CDR3 region has the DNA TGTGCCAGCAGCCCTAGGGCGCTCCTGAACACTGAAGCTTTCTTT. The chain employs TRBV9 and TRBJ1-1; D remains unclear. The germline V gene has CDR1 SGDLS and CDR2 YYNGEE. The V end was cut by 4 bases, the J end by 0 bases, with 13 bases between. The length of the CDR3 is 15 residues.

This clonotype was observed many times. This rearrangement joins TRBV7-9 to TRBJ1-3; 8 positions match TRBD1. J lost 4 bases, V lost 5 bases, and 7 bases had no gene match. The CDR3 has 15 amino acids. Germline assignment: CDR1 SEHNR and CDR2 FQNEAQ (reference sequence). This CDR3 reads CASSPDRVSGNTIYF. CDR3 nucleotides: TGTGCCAGCAGCCCGGACAGGGTATCAGGAAACACCATATATTTT.

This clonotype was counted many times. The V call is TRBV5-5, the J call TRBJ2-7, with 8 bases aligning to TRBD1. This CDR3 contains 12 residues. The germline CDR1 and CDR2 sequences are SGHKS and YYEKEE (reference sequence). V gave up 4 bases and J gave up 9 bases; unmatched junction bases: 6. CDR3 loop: CASSTDREVQYF. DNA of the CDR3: TGTGCCAGCAGCACGGACAGGGAGGTGCAGTACTTC.

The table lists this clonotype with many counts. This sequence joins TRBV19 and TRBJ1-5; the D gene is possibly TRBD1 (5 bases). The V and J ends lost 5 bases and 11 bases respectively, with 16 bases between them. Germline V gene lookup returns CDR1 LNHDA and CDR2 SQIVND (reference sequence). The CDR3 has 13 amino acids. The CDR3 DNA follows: TGTGCCAGTAGTTCCCCCCCGGGAGGGGCCCAGCATTTT. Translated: CASSSPPGGAQHF. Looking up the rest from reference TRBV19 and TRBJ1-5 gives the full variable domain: DGGITQSPKYLFRKEGQNVTLSCEQNLNHDAMYWYRQDPGQGLRLIYYSQIVNDFQKGDIAEGYSVSREKKESFPLTVTSAQKNPTAFYLCASSSPPGGAQHFGDGTRLSIL.

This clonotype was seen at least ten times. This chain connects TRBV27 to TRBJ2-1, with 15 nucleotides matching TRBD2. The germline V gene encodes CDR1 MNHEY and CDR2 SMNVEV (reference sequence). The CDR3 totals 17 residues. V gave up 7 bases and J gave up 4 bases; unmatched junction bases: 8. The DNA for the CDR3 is TGTGCCAGCAATGACGGGGGACTAGCGGGAGGTTACAATGAGCAGTTCTTC. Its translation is CASNDGGLAGGYNEQFF.

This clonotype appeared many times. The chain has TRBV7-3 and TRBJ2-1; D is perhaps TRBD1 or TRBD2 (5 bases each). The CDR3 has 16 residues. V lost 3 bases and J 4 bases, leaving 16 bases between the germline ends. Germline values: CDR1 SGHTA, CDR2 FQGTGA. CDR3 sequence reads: CASSLTGTANYNEQFF. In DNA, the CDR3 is TGTGCCAGCAGCTTGACCGGGACCGCAAATTACAATGAGCAGTTCTTC.

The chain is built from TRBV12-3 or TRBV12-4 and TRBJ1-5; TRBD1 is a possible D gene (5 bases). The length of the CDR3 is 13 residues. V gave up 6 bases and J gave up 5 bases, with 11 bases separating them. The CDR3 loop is CASRQDSYQPQHF. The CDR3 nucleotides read TGTGCCAGCAGGCAAGACAGCTATCAGCCCCAGCATTTT.

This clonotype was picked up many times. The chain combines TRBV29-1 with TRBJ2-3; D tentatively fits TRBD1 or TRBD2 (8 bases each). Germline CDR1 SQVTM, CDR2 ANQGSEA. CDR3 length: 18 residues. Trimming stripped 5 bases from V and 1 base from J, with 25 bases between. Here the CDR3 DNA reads TGCAGCGTTTTAGCGGGATTGGGGACAGGATCCCGCACAGATACGCAGTATTTT. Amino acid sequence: CSVLAGLGTGSRTDTQYF.

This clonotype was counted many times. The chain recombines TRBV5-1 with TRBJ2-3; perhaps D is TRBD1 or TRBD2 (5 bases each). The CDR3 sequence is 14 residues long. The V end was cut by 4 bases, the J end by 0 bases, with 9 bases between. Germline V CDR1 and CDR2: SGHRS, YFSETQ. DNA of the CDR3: TGCGCCAGCAGCCTGGGACCTAGCACAGATACGCAGTATTTT. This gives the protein CASSLGPSTDTQYF. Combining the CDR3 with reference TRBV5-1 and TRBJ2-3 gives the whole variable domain KAGVTQTPRYLIKTRGQQVTLSCSPISGHRSVSWYQQTPGQGLQFLFEYFSETQRNKGNFPGRFSGRQFSNSRSEMNVSTLELGDSALYLCASSLGPSTDTQYFGPGTRLTVL.

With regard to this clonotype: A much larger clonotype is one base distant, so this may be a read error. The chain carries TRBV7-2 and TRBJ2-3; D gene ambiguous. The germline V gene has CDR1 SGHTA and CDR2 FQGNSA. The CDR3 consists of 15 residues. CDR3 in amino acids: CASSLGVLEADTLYF. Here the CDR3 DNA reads TGTGCCAGCAGCTTAGGCGTCCTAGAGGCGGATACGCTGTATTTT.

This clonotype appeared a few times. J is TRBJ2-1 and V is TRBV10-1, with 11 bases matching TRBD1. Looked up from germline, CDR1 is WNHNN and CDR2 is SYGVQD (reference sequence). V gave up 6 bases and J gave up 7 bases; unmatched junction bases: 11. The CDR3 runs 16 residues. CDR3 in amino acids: CASSDSRTGGINEQFF. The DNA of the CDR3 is TGCGCCAGCAGCGACTCCCGGACAGGGGGCATAAATGAGCAGTTCTTC.

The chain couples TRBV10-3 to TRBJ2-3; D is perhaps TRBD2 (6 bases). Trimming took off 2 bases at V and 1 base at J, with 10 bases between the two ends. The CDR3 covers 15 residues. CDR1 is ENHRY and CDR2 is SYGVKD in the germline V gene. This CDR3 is CAISEGGSGTDTQYF. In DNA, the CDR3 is TGTGCCATCAGTGAGGGAGGGAGTGGCACAGATACGCAGTATTTT.

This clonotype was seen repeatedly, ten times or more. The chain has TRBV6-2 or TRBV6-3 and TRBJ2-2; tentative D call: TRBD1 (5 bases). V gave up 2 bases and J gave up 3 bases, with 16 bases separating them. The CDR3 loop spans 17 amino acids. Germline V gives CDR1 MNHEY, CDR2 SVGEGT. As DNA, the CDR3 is TGTGCCAGCAGTTACGAGTTCGGGCTAGGGGACACCGGGGAGCTGTTTTTT. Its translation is CASSYEFGLGDTGELFF.

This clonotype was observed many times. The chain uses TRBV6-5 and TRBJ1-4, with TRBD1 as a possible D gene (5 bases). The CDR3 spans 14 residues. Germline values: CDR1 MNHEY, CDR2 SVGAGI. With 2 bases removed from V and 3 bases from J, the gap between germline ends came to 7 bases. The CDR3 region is CASSYGAANEKLFF. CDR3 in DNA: TGTGCCAGCAGTTACGGGGCCGCTAATGAAAAACTGTTTTTT.

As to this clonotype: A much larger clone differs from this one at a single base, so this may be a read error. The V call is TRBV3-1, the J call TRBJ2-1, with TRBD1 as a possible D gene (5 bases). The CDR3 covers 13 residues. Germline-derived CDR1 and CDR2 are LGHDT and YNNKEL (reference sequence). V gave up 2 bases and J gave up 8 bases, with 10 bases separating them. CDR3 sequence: CASSQNRSDEQFF. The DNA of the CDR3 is TGTGCCAGCAGCCAAAACAGGAGCGATGAGCAGTTCTTC.

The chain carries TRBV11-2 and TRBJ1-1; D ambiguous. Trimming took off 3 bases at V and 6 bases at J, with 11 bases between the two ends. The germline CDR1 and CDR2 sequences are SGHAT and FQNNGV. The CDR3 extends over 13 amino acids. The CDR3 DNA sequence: TGTGCCAGCAGCTTGGATAGGTATTCTGAAGCTTTCTTT. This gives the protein CASSLDRYSEAFF. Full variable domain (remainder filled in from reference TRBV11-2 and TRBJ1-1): EAGVAQSPRYKIIEKRQSVAFWCNPISGHATLYWYQQILGQGPKLLIQFQNNGVVDDSQLPKDRFSAERLKGVDSTLKIQPAKLEDSAVYLCASSLDRYSEAFFGQGTRLTVV.

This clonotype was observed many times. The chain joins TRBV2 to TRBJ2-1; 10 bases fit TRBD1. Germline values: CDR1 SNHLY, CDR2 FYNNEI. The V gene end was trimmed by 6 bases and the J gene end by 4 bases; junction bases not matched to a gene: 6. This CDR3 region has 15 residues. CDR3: CASRTDRGLYNEQFF. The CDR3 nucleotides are TGTGCCAGCAGAACTGACAGGGGGCTGTACAATGAGCAGTTCTTC.

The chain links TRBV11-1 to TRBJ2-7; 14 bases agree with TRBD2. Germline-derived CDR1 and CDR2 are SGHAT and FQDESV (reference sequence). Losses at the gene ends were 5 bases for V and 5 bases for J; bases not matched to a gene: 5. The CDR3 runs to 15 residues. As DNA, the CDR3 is TGTGCCAGCAGCCAGGGACTAGCGGGGGACCACGAGCAGTACTTC. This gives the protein CASSQGLAGDHEQYF. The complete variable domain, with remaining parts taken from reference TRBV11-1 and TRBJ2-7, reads EAEVAQSPRYKITEKSQAVAFWCDPISGHATLYWYRQILGQGPELLVQFQDESVVDDSQLPKDRFSAERLKGVDSTLKIQPAELGDSAMYLCASSQGLAGDHEQYFGPGTRLTVT.